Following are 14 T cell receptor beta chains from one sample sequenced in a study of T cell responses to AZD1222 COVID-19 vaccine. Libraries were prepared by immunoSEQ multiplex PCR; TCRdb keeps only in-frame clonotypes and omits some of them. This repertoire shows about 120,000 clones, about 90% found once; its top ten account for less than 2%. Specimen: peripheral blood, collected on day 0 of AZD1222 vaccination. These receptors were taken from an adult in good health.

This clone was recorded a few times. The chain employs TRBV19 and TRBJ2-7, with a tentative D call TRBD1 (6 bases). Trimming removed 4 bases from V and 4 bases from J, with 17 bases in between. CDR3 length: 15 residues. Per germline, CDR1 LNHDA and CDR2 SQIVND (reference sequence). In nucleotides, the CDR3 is TGTGCCAGTAGTAGAGAGTCGAGGGGGAAGTACGAGCAGTACTTC. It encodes CASSRESRGKYEQYF.

CDR3 nucleotides: TGTGCCAGCAGCGTAGAAGAGGATGGCTACACCTTC. It specifies CASSVEEDGYTF. V gene TRBV9 combines with J gene TRBJ1-2, with no clear D. The V and J ends lost 0 bases and 6 bases respectively, with 6 bases between them. The CDR3 extends over 12 amino acids. CDR1 is SGDLS, CDR2 YYNGEE, per germline.

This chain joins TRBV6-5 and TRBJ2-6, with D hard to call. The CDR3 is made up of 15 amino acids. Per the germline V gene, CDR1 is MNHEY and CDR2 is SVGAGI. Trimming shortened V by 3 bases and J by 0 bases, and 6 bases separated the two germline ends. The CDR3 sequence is CASSYAISGANVLTF. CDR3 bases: TGTGCCAGCAGTTATGCCATCTCTGGGGCCAACGTCCTGACTTTC.

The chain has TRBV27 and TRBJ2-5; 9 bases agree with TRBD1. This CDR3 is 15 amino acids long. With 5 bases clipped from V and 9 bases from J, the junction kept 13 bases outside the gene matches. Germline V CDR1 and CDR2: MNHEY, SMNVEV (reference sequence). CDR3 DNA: TGTGCCAGCAGTAACTCCGGGACAGGGTGGGGGGCCCAGTACTTC. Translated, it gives CASSNSGTGWGAQYF.

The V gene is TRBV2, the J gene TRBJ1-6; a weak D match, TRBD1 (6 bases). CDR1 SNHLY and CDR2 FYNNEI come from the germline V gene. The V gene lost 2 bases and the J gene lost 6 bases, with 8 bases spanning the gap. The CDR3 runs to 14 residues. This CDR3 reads CASSESDSNSPLHF. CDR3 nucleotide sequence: TGTGCCAGCAGTGAATCGGACAGTAATTCACCCCTCCACTTT.

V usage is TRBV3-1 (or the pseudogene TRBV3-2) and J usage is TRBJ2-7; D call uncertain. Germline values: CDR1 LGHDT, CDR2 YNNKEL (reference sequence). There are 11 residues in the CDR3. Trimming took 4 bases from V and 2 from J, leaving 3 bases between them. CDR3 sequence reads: CASSRTYEQYF. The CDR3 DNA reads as TGTGCCAGCAGCCGCACCTACGAGCAGTACTTC.

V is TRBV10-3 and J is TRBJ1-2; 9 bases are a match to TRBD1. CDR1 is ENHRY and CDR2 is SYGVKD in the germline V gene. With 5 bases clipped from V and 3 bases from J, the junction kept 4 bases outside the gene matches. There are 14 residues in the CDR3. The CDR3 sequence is CAISTGGVDYGYTF. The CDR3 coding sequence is TGTGCCATCAGTACAGGGGGCGTCGACTATGGCTACACCTTC.

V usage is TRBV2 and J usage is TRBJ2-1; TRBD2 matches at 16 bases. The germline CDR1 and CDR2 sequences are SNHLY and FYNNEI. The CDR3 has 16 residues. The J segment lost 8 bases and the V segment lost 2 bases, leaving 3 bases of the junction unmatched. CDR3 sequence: CASSEPGLAGGDEQFF. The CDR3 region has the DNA TGTGCCAGCAGTGAACCGGGACTAGCGGGAGGGGATGAGCAGTTCTTC.

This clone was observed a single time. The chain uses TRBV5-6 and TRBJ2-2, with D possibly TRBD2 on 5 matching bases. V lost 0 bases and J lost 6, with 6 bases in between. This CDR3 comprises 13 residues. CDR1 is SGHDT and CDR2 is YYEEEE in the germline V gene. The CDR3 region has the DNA TGTGCCAGCAGCTTGGGGGAGTCCGGGGAGCTGTTTTTT. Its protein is CASSLGESGELFF.

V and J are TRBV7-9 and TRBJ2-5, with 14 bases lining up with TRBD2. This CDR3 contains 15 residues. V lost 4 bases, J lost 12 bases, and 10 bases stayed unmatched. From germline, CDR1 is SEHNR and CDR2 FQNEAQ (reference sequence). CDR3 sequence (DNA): TGTGCCAGCAGCTCCACGGGACTAGCGGGAGATAAGGAGTACTTC. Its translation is CASSSTGLAGDKEYF. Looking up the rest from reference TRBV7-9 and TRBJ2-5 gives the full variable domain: DTGVSQNPRHKITKRGQNVTFRCDPISEHNRLYWYRQTLGQGPEFLTYFQNEAQLEKSRLLSDRFSAERPKGSFSTLEIQRTEQGDSAMYLCASSSTGLAGDKEYFGPGTRLLVL.

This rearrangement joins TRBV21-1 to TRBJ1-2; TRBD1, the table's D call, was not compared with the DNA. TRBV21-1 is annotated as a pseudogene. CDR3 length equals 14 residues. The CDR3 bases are TGTGCCAGCAGCAGGGACAGGGGACCGGAAGGCTACACCTTC. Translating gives CASSRDRGPEGYTF.

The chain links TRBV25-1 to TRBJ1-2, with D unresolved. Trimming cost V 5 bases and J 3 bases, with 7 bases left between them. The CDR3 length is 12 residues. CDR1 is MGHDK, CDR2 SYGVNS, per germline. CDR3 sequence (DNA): TGTGCCAGCAGTATGGGTGACTATGGCTACACCTTC. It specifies CASSMGDYGYTF.

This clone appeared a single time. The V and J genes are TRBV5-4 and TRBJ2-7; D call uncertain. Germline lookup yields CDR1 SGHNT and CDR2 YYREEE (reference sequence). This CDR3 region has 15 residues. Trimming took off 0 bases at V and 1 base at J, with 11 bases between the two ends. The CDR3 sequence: CASSLELHTSYEQYF. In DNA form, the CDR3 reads TGTGCCAGCAGCTTGGAATTGCACACTTCCTACGAGCAGTACTTC.

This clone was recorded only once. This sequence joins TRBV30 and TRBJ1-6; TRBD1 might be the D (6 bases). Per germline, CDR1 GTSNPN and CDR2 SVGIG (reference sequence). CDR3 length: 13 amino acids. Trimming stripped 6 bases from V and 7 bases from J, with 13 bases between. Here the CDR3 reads CACRDKVNSPLHF. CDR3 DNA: TGTGCCTGCAGGGACAAGGTCAATTCACCCCTCCACTTT.